These T cell receptor beta chains were read from a single sample in a study of T-cell memory formation after mild COVID-19. TCRdb re-called the 5' RACE reads with MiXCR, one entry per CDR3 protein. In the table there are 400,000 or so distinct CDR3 sequences, 15% to 20% of which are singletons. What was sequenced was PBMCs or a T cell subset sorted from them (not recorded which). The receptors derive from an adult woman who had mild COVID-19 (a few samples of this study predate the infection). Cell type and time point are not known. The CDR3 runs from the conserved cysteine through the conserved F or W. The order of the fields is CDR3 protein, CDR3 DNA, J gene, V gene, D gene, clone size. The D gene is left open where the match is weak. Some rows mark clone size as missing; the rest say once, few, many or name a class of expanded clone.

CDR3aa: CASSFWGSSVDTQYF; CDR3nt: TGCGCCAGCAGCTTCTGGGGCAGCTCCGTGGATACGCAGTATTTT; j_gene: TRBJ2-3; v_gene: TRBV5-1; d_gene: NA; abundance: few
CDR3aa: CASSDVNEQFF; CDR3nt: TGTGCCAGCAGTGACGTCAATGAGCAGTTCTTC; j_gene: TRBJ2-1; v_gene: TRBV6-1; d_gene: NA; abundance: few
CDR3aa: CASSAATGTSSYNEQFF; CDR3nt: TGTGCCAGCAGCGCAGCTACAGGGACTAGCTCCTACAATGAGCAGTTCTTC; j_gene: TRBJ2-1; v_gene: TRBV9; d_gene: TRBD2; abundance: NA
CDR3aa: CASGYRGIHGYTF; CDR3nt: TGTGCCAGCGGATATAGGGGAATCCATGGCTACACCTTC; j_gene: TRBJ1-2; v_gene: TRBV12-3/TRBV12-4; d_gene: NA; abundance: few
CDR3aa: CASSFQTEQFF; CDR3nt: TGTGCCAGCAGCTTCCAGACGGAGCAGTTCTTC; j_gene: TRBJ2-1; v_gene: TRBV7-2; d_gene: NA; abundance: few
CDR3aa: CASSFGPRNTGELFF; CDR3nt: TGTGCCAGCAGCTTCGGCCCGCGAAACACCGGGGAGCTGTTTTTT; j_gene: TRBJ2-2; v_gene: TRBV5-4; d_gene: NA; abundance: NA
CDR3aa: CASSSGQGNTGELFF; CDR3nt: TGCGCCAGCAGCTCGGGACAGGGAAACACCGGGGAGCTGTTTTTT; j_gene: TRBJ2-2; v_gene: TRBV7-9; d_gene: TRBD1; abundance: many
CDR3aa: CASSLDGAGDEAFF; CDR3nt: TGCGCCAGCAGCTTGGATGGGGCAGGAGATGAAGCTTTCTTT; j_gene: TRBJ1-1; v_gene: TRBV5-1; d_gene: NA; abundance: NA
CDR3aa: CAIKVGGPDTQYF; CDR3nt: TGTGCCATCAAGGTGGGAGGGCCGGATACGCAGTATTTT; j_gene: TRBJ2-3; v_gene: TRBV10-3; d_gene: TRBD2; abundance: NA
CDR3aa: CASSLTGSNEQFF; CDR3nt: TGTGCCAGCAGCTTAACAGGGTCAAATGAGCAGTTCTTC; j_gene: TRBJ2-1; v_gene: TRBV7-8; d_gene: NA; abundance: few
CDR3aa: CASSRQLSGNTIYF; CDR3nt: TGTGCCAGCAGCAGACAACTCTCTGGAAACACCATATATTTT; j_gene: TRBJ1-3; v_gene: TRBV12-3/TRBV12-4; d_gene: NA; abundance: NA
CDR3aa: CATSVGLAGNNEQFF; CDR3nt: TGTGCCACCAGCGTGGGACTAGCGGGGAACAATGAGCAGTTCTTC; j_gene: TRBJ2-1; v_gene: TRBV24-1; d_gene: TRBD2; abundance: few
CDR3aa: CSQFRGAVYEQFF; CDR3nt: TGCAGTCAATTTCGGGGGGCAGTCTATGAGCAGTTCTTC; j_gene: TRBJ2-1; v_gene: TRBV20-1; d_gene: NA; abundance: NA
CDR3aa: CASSRTRQGGGTDTQYF; CDR3nt: TGCGCCAGCAGCCGGACCCGACAGGGTGGGGGCACAGATACGCAGTATTTT; j_gene: TRBJ2-3; v_gene: TRBV4-1; d_gene: TRBD1; abundance: few
CDR3aa: CASSFGGGLAGDAYEQYF; CDR3nt: TGTGCCAGCAGCTTCGGTGGCGGGCTAGCGGGAGACGCCTACGAGCAGTACTTC; j_gene: TRBJ2-7; v_gene: TRBV5-4; d_gene: TRBD2; abundance: few
CDR3aa: CASKLDRVNTEAFF; CDR3nt: TGTGCCAGCAAACTGGACAGGGTGAACACTGAAGCTTTCTTT; j_gene: TRBJ1-1; v_gene: TRBV6-2/TRBV6-3; d_gene: TRBD1; abundance: few
CDR3aa: CASSVSLAGGVREQFF; CDR3nt: TGTGCCAGTAGTGTCTCACTAGCGGGAGGGGTAAGGGAGCAGTTCTTC; j_gene: TRBJ2-1; v_gene: TRBV19; d_gene: TRBD2; abundance: NA
CDR3aa: CASDWTGEADTQYF; CDR3nt: TGTGCCAGCGACTGGACAGGGGAGGCAGATACGCAGTATTTT; j_gene: TRBJ2-3; v_gene: TRBV6-6; d_gene: TRBD1; abundance: few
CDR3aa: CASSPGQSFNQPQHF; CDR3nt: TGTGCCAGCAGCCCGGGACAGTCCTTCAATCAGCCCCAGCATTTT; j_gene: TRBJ1-5; v_gene: TRBV7-9; d_gene: TRBD1; abundance: few
CDR3aa: CASSALGQGRDNEQFF; CDR3nt: TGTGCCAGCAGTGCCCTAGGACAGGGAAGGGACAATGAGCAGTTCTTC; j_gene: TRBJ2-1; v_gene: TRBV2; d_gene: TRBD1; abundance: few
CDR3aa: CASSPRGREQYF; CDR3nt: TGTGCCAGCAGCCCTCGTGGGCGCGAGCAGTACTTC; j_gene: TRBJ2-7; v_gene: TRBV11-3; d_gene: NA; abundance: NA
CDR3aa: CASRRTSGSRNEQFF; CDR3nt: TGTGCCAGCAGGAGGACTAGCGGGAGTAGGAATGAGCAGTTCTTC; j_gene: TRBJ2-1; v_gene: TRBV6-1; d_gene: TRBD2; abundance: few
CDR3aa: CASSLEGLAGQETQYF; CDR3nt: TGCGCCAGCAGCTTGGAAGGACTAGCGGGGCAAGAGACCCAGTACTTC; j_gene: TRBJ2-5; v_gene: TRBV5-1; d_gene: TRBD2; abundance: NA
CDR3aa: CASRDRGGNTIYF; CDR3nt: TGTGCCAGCAGGGACAGGGGCGGAAACACCATATATTTT; j_gene: TRBJ1-3; v_gene: TRBV2; d_gene: TRBD1; abundance: few
CDR3aa: CASSGGQQETQYF; CDR3nt: TGCGCCAGCAGTGGTGGACAGCAAGAGACCCAGTACTTC; j_gene: TRBJ2-5; v_gene: TRBV5-1; d_gene: NA; abundance: NA
CDR3aa: CASSLEQGEGYTF; CDR3nt: TGTGCCAGCAGCTTGGAGCAGGGGGAAGGCTACACCTTC; j_gene: TRBJ1-2; v_gene: TRBV5-6; d_gene: TRBD1; abundance: few
CDR3aa: CATGVSSTDTQYF; CDR3nt: TGTGCCACCGGCGTGAGTAGCACAGATACGCAGTATTTT; j_gene: TRBJ2-3; v_gene: TRBV24-1; d_gene: NA; abundance: NA
CDR3aa: CASSLRQGRSGANVLTF; CDR3nt: TGTGCCAGCAGCTTGAGGCAGGGGAGGTCAGGGGCCAACGTCCTGACTTTC; j_gene: TRBJ2-6; v_gene: TRBV5-5; d_gene: NA; abundance: NA
CDR3aa: CASTSHNSNTEAFF; CDR3nt: TGTGCCAGCACCTCTCACAATTCTAACACTGAAGCTTTCTTT; j_gene: TRBJ1-1; v_gene: TRBV28; d_gene: NA; abundance: NA
CDR3aa: CASSEWSSSTDTQYF; CDR3nt: TGTGCCAGCAGTGAGTGGTCTAGCAGCACAGATACGCAGTATTTT; j_gene: TRBJ2-3; v_gene: TRBV9; d_gene: NA; abundance: NA
CDR3aa: CASSYSGAVAADTQYF; CDR3nt: TGTGCCAGCAGCTACAGCGGGGCTGTCGCGGCAGATACGCAGTATTTT; j_gene: TRBJ2-3; v_gene: TRBV7-9; d_gene: TRBD2; abundance: few
CDR3aa: CASSPPWTSGDTDTQYF; CDR3nt: TGTGCCAGCAGCCCGCCTTGGACTAGCGGGGACACAGATACGCAGTATTTT; j_gene: TRBJ2-3; v_gene: TRBV5-8; d_gene: TRBD2; abundance: NA
CDR3aa: CASSFDSGGNLNEQFF; CDR3nt: TGTGCCAGCAGCTTTGATAGCGGAGGCAATCTCAATGAGCAGTTCTTC; j_gene: TRBJ2-1; v_gene: TRBV7-2; d_gene: NA; abundance: NA
CDR3aa: CASSQISDRNTEAFF; CDR3nt: TGTGCCAGCAGCCAGATTTCCGACAGGAACACTGAAGCTTTCTTT; j_gene: TRBJ1-1; v_gene: TRBV3-1; d_gene: NA; abundance: few
CDR3aa: CASSPEDRDGGEKLFF; CDR3nt: TGTGCCAGCAGTCCAGAAGACCGGGACGGTGGGGAAAAACTGTTTTTT; j_gene: TRBJ1-4; v_gene: TRBV6-2/TRBV6-3; d_gene: NA; abundance: NA
CDR3aa: CASSPRTEAYEQYF; CDR3nt: TGCGCCAGCAGTCCCCGGACAGAGGCCTACGAGCAGTACTTC; j_gene: TRBJ2-7; v_gene: TRBV23-1; d_gene: NA; abundance: few
CDR3aa: CASSLGDTPNTEAFF; CDR3nt: TGCGCCAGCAGCTTGGGGGACACCCCGAACACTGAAGCTTTCTTT; j_gene: TRBJ1-1; v_gene: TRBV5-1; d_gene: NA; abundance: NA
CDR3aa: CASSAENTEAFF; CDR3nt: TGTGCCAGCAGCGCAGAGAACACTGAAGCTTTCTTT; j_gene: TRBJ1-1; v_gene: TRBV11-2; d_gene: NA; abundance: few
CDR3aa: CSARTLAGGPTGELFF; CDR3nt: TGCAGTGCTAGAACACTAGCGGGGGGGCCGACCGGGGAGCTGTTTTTT; j_gene: TRBJ2-2; v_gene: TRBV20-1; d_gene: TRBD2; abundance: NA
CDR3aa: CASTQGNEQFF; CDR3nt: TGTGCCAGCACCCAGGGGAATGAGCAGTTCTTC; j_gene: TRBJ2-1; v_gene: TRBV11-2; d_gene: NA; abundance: NA
CDR3aa: CATSSGYGYTF; CDR3nt: TGTGCCACCAGTTCCGGCTATGGCTACACCTTC; j_gene: TRBJ1-2; v_gene: TRBV24-1; d_gene: NA; abundance: many
CDR3aa: CASTPSGDTDTQYF; CDR3nt: TGTGCCAGCACGCCTAGCGGGGACACAGATACGCAGTATTTT; j_gene: TRBJ2-3; v_gene: TRBV13; d_gene: TRBD2; abundance: NA
CDR3aa: CASSLGQVDYGYTF; CDR3nt: TGTGCCAGCAGCCTCGGACAGGTCGACTATGGCTACACCTTC; j_gene: TRBJ1-2; v_gene: TRBV7-9; d_gene: TRBD1; abundance: few